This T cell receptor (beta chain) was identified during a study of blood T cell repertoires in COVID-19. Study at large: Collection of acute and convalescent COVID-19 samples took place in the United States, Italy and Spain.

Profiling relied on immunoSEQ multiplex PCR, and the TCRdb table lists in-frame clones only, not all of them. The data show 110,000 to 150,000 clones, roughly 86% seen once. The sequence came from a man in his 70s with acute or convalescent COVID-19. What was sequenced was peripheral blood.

CDR3 amino acids: CASSAPGQINQPQHF. The CDR3 coding sequence is TGTGCCAGCAGTGCCCCGGGACAGATCAATCAGCCCCAGCATTTT. This chain uses TRBV6-6 with TRBJ1-5, with TRBD1 matching over 7 bases. V lost 5 bases and J lost 3; bases outside the gene matches: 7. Germline assignment: CDR1 MNHNY and CDR2 SVGAGI (reference sequence). The CDR3 covers 15 residues.